Listed below are T cell receptor beta chains from one sample, sequenced in a study of human T cells and chemical hapten exposure. TCRdb reprocessed the RACE reads with MiXCR, giving one entry per CDR3 protein. The profile shows 300,000 to 400,000 distinct CDR3 sequences, under 8% of them singletons. The specimen comprised whole blood, sampled in connection with sensitization to the hapten diphenylcyclopropenone (DPC). Receptor source: a woman in her late teens or twenties with alopecia areata. Some clones in this sample may be carry-over from other donors' samples. The conserved cysteine and the conserved F or W are not part of the CDR3 here. Each record gives: J gene, V gene, CDR3 protein.

TRBJ1-1 TRBV7-9 ASSFSAFTEAF
TRBJ2-7 TRBV7-9 ASSLVSGTPAYEQY
TRBJ1-6 TRBV3-1 ASSQDQAPDNSPLH
TRBJ1-1 TRBV7-2 ASSLLPGTEAF
TRBJ1-5 TRBV4-1 ASSQVAGPQPQH
TRBJ2-3 TRBV29-1 SVVGAGDTDTQY
TRBJ2-4 TRBV11-1 ASSQRSDGKNIQY
TRBJ1-2 TRBV14 ASSQGQSRGVNYGYT
TRBJ1-2 TRBV6-5 ASRTGQGYGYT
TRBJ1-1 TRBV6-5 ASSKSPGTGWAEAF
TRBJ2-2 TRBV3-1 ASSLKLGWTGELF
TRBJ2-5 TRBV5-1 ASSRTGRTQETQY
TRBJ1-6 TRBV5-1 ASQDDESPLH
TRBJ1-6 TRBV5-1 ASSLPPLRAPLH
TRBJ2-3 TRBV11-2 ASSAGTSGVPDTQY
TRBJ1-2 TRBV12-3/TRBV12-4 ASRSDPTEANYGYT
TRBJ2-1 TRBV7-8 ASSPRRDPLGDEQF
TRBJ1-1 TRBV7-9 ASRSRTEAF
TRBJ2-2 TRBV5-1 ASSSGESTGELF
TRBJ1-2 TRBV29-1 SVERFSSNYGYT
TRBJ2-3 TRBV29-1 SVGLPLSIEQY
TRBJ2-7 TRBV10-3 AISEPITYYEQY
TRBJ2-1 TRBV20-1 SARGGAFQF
TRBJ2-7 TRBV18 ASSPVFGQPYEQY
TRBJ2-3 TRBV5-4 ASSMGPTQADTQY
TRBJ1-4 TRBV12-3/TRBV12-4 ASSLTDNEKLF
TRBJ2-1 TRBV12-3/TRBV12-4 ASSPDRDLFNEQF
TRBJ1-5 TRBV28 ASSFGFRMNQPQH
TRBJ1-2 TRBV5-1 ASSLVDGGYGYT
TRBJ2-5 TRBV5-5 ASSLSAGVETQY
TRBJ1-1 TRBV7-8 ASSYGESTEAF
TRBJ2-7 TRBV6-1 ASTQGFINYEQY
TRBJ2-7 TRBV6-2/TRBV6-3 ASSYPTETYEQY
TRBJ1-2 TRBV21-1 ASSRNGTGGTRANYGYT
TRBJ2-7 TRBV5-1 ASRLGGSDYEQY
TRBJ2-6 TRBV7-2 ASRPSVRPDSGANVLT
TRBJ2-3 TRBV29-1 SVDRRTDLY
TRBJ1-2 TRBV29-1 SVTSHYGYT
TRBJ2-1 TRBV12-3/TRBV12-4 ASSLSPRRGNEQF
TRBJ2-7 TRBV24-1 ATGEGKGGNEQY
TRBJ2-5 TRBV5-1 ASSLARDRQETQY
TRBJ2-7 TRBV27 ASSSMTGLMDEQY